The source of this T cell receptor (beta chain) is a study of blood T cell repertoires in COVID-19. This CDR3 has 13 amino acids. Germline CDR1 is SGHDT and CDR2 is YYEEEE. V lost 6 bases to trimming and J lost 5 bases; unmatched junction nucleotides: 7. The table came from immunoSEQ multiplex PCR; TCRdb's copy has only in-frame clones and leaves some out. The repertoire holds about 380,000 clones, with 85% as singletons. Sequencing input: peripheral blood. This chain joins TRBV5-6 and TRBJ1-2; 7 positions agree with TRBD1. This sequence originates from a young woman with acute or convalescent COVID-19. The CDR3 here is CASNSGTVYGYTF. CDR3 in DNA: TGTGCCAGCAACTCCGGGACAGTTTATGGCTACACCTTC.